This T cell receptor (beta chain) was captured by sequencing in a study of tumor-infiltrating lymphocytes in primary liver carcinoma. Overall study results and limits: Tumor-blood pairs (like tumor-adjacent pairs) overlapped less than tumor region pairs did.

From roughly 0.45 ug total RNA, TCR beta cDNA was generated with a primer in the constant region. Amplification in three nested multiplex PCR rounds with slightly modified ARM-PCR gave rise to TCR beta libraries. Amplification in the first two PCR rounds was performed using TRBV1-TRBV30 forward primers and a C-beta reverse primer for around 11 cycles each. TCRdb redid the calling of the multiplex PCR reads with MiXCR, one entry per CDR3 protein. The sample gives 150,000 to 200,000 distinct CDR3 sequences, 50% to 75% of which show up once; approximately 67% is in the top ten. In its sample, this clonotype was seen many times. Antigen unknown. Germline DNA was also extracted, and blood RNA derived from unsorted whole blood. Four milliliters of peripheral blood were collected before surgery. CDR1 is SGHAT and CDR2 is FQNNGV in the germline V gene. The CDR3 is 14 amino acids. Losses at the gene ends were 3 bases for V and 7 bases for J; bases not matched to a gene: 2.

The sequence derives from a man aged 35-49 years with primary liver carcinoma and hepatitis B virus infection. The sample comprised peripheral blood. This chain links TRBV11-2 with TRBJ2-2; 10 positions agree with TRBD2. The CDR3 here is CASSFLAGVGELFF. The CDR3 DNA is TGTGCCAGCAGCTTCCTAGCGGGAGTCGGGGAGCTGTTTTTT.